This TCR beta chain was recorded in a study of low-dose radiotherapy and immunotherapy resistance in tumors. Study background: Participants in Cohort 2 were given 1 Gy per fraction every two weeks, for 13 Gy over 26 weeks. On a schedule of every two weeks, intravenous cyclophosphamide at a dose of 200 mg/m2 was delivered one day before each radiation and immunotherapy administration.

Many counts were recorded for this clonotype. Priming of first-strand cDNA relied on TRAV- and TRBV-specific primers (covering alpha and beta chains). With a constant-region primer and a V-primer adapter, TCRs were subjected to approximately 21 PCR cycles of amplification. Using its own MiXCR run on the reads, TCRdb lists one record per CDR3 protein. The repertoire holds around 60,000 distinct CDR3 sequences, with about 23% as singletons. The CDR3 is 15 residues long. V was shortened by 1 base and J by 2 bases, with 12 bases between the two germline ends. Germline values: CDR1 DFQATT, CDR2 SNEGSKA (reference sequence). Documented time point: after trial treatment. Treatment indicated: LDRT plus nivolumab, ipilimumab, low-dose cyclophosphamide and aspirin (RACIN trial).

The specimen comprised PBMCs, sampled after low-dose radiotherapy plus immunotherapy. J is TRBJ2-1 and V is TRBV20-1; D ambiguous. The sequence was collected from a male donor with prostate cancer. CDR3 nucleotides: TGCAGTGCTAGAGGGCAGTCTCCAACCTACAATGAGCAGTTCTTC. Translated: CSARGQSPTYNEQFF.